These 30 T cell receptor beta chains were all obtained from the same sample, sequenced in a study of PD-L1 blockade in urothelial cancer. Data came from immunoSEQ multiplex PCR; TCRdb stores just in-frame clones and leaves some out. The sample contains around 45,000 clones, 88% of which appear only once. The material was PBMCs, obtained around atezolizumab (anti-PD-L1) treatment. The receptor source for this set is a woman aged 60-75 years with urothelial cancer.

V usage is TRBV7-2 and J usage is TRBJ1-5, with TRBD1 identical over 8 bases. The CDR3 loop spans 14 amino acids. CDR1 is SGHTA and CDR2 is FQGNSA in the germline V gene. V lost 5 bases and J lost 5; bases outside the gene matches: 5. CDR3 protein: CASSLQGGDQPQHF. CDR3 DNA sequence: TGTGCCAGCAGCCTACAGGGGGGGGATCAGCCCCAGCATTTT. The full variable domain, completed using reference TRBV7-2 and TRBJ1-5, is GAGVSQSPSNKVTEKGKDVELRCDPISGHTALYWYRQSLGQGLEFLIYFQGNSAPDKSGLPSDRFSAERTGGSVSTLTIQRTQQEDSAVYLCASSLQGGDQPQHFGDGTRLSIL.

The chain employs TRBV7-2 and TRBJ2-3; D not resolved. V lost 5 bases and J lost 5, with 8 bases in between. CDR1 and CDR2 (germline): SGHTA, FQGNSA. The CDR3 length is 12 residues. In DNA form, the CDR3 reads TGTGCCAGCAGCCGAGGTCTAGATACGCAGTATTTT. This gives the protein CASSRGLDTQYF.

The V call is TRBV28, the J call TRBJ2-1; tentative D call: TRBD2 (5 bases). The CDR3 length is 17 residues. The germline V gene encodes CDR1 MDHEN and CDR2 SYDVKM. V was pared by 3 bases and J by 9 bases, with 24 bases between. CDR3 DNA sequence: TGTGCCAGCAGTTTGTTGTTCTCGAGGGTGATGGTGGGTGAGCAGTTCTTC. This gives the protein CASSLLFSRVMVGEQFF. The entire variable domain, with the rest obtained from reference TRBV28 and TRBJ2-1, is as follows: DVKVTQSSRYLVKRTGEKVFLECVQDMDHENMFWYRQDPGLGLRLIYFSYDVKMKEKGDIPEGYSVSREKKERFSLILESASTNQTSMYLCASSLLFSRVMVGEQFFGPGTRLTVL.

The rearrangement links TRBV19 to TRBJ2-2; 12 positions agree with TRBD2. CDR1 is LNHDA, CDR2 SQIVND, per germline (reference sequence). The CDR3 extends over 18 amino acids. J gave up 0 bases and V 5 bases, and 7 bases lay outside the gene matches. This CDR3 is CASSAQTSGGTNTGELFF. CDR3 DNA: TGTGCCAGTAGTGCCCAAACTAGCGGGGGGACGAACACCGGGGAGCTGTTTTTT.

CDR3 sequence (DNA): TGTGCCATCAGTGAACAGGGGCCCGGCACTGAAGCTTTCTTT. Residues: CAISEQGPGTEAFF. The chain links TRBV10-3 to TRBJ1-1, with 7 bases lining up with TRBD1. This CDR3 has 14 amino acids. J lost 4 bases, V lost 3 bases, and 5 bases had no gene match. Germline CDR1 is ENHRY and CDR2 is SYGVKD.

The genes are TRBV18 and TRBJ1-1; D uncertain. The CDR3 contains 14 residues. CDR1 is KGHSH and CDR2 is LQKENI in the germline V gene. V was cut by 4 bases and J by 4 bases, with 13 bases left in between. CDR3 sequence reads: CASSRTRGGTEAFF. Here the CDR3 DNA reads TGTGCCAGCTCACGAACCCGAGGCGGCACTGAAGCTTTCTTT.

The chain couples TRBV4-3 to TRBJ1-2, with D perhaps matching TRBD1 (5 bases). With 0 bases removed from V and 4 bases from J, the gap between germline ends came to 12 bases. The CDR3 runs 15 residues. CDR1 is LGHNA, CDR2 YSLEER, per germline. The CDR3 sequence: CASSQDLSGVYGYTF. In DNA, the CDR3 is TGCGCCAGCAGCCAAGATCTTTCGGGGGTCTATGGCTACACCTTC.

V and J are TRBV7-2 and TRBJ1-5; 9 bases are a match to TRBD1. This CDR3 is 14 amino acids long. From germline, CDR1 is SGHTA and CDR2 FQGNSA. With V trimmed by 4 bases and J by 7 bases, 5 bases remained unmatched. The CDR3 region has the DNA TGTGCCAGCAGCTCACAGGGGGCCGGACAGCCCCAGCATTTT. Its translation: CASSSQGAGQPQHF.

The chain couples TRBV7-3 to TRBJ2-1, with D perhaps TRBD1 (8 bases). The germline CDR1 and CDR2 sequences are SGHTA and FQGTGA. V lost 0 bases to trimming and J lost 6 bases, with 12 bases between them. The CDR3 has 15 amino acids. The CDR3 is CASSLTTGEGNEQFF. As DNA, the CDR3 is TGTGCCAGCAGCTTAACGACAGGGGAGGGCAATGAGCAGTTCTTC.

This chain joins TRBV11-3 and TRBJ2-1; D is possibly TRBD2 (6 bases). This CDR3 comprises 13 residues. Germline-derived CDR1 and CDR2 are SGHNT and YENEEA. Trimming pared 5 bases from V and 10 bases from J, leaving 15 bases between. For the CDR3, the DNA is TGTGCCAGCAGCCCCGGGACTTCAGAGGAGCAGTTCTTC. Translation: CASSPGTSEEQFF. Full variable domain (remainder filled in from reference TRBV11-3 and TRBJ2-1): EAGVVQSPRYKIIEKKQPVAFWCNPISGHNTLYWYLQNLGQGPELLIRYENEEAVDDSQLPKDRFSAERLKGVDSTLKIQPAELGDSAVYLCASSPGTSEEQFFGPGTRLTVL.

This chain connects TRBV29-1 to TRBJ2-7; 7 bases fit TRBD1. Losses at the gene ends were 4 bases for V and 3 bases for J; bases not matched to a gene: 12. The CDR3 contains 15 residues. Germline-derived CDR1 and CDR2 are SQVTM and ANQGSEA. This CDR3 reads CSVGAPGQLYYEQYF. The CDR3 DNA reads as TGCAGCGTTGGGGCCCCGGGACAGCTATACTACGAGCAGTACTTC.

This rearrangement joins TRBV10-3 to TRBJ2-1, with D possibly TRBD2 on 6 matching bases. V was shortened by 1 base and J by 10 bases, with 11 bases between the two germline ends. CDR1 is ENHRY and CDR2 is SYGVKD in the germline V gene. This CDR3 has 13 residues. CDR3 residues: CAISEFRGGEQFF. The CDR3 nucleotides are TGTGCCATCAGTGAGTTCCGGGGAGGCGAGCAGTTCTTC.

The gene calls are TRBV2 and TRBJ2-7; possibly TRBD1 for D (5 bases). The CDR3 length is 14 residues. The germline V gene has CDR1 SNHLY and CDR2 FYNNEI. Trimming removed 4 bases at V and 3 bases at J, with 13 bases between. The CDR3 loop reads CASSGRDHFYEQYF. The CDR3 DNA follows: TGTGCCAGCAGTGGCAGGGATCATTTCTACGAGCAGTACTTC. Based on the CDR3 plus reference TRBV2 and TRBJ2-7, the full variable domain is EPEVTQTPSHQVTQMGQEVILRCVPISNHLYFYWYRQILGQKVEFLVSFYNNEISEKSEIFDDQFSVERPDGSNFTLKIRSTKLEDSAMYFCASSGRDHFYEQYFGPGTRLTVT.

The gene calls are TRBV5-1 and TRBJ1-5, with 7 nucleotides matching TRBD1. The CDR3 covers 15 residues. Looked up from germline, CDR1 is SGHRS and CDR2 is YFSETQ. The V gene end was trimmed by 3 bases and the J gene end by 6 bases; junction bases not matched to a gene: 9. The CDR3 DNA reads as TGCGCCAGCAGCTCCAGAGGGGGCTCGGGTCAGCCCCAGCATTTT. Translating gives CASSSRGGSGQPQHF.

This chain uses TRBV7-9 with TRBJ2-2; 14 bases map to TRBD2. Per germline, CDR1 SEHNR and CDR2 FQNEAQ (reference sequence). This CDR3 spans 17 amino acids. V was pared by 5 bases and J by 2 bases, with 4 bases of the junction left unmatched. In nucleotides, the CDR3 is TGTGCCAGCAGCCGGACTAGCGGGGGGCTTAACACCGGGGAGCTGTTTTTT. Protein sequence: CASSRTSGGLNTGELFF.

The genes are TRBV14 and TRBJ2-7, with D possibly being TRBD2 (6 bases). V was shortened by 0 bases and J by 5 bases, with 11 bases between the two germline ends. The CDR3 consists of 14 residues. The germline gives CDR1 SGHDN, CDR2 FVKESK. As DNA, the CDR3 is TGTGCCAGCAGCCAAGAGGGAGGTGGGCACGAGCAGTACTTC. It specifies CASSQEGGGHEQYF.

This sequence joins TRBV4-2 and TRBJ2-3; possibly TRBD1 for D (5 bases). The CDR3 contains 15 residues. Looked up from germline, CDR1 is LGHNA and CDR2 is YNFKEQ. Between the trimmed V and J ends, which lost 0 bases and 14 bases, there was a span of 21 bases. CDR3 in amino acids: CASSQEGSSRKQAYF. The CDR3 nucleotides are TGTGCCAGCAGCCAAGAGGGGTCTAGTAGGAAACAGGCGTATTTT.

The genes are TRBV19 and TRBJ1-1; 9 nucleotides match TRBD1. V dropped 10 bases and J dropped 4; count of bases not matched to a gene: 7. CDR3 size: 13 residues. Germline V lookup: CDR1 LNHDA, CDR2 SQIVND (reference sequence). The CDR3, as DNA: TGTGCCATTAAGGACAGGGGTGGCACTGAAGCTTTCTTT. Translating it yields CAIKDRGGTEAFF.

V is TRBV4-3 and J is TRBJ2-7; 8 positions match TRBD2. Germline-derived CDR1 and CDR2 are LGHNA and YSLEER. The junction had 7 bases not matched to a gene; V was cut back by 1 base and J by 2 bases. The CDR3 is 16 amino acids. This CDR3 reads CASSQGEIAGTYEQYF. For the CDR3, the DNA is TGCGCCAGCAGCCAAGGTGAGATAGCGGGAACCTACGAGCAGTACTTC.

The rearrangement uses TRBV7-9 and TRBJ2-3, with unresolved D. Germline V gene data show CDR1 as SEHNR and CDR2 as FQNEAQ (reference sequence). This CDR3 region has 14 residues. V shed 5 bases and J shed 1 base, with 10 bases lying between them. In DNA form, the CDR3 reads TGTGCCAGCAGCGAGGCTACGGGCACAGATACGCAGTATTTT. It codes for CASSEATGTDTQYF.

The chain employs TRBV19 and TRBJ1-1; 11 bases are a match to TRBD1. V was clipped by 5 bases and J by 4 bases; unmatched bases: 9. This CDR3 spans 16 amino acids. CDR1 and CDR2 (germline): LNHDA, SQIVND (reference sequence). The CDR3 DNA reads TGTGCCAGTAGTTTCATATTAGGGACAGGGGGCACTGAAGCTTTCTTT. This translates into CASSFILGTGGTEAFF.

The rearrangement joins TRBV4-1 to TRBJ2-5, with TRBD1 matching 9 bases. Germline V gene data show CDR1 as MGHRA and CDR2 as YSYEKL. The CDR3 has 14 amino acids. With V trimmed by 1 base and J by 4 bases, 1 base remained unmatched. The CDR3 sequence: CASSQGDRAETQYF. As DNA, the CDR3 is TGCGCCAGCAGCCAAGGGGACAGGGCAGAGACCCAGTACTTC.

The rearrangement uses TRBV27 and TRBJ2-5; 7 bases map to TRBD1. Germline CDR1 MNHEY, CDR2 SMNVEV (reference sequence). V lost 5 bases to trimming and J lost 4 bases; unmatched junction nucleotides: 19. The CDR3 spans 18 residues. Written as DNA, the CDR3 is TGTGCCAGCAGTCCGAAGCCCCAACTAGGGGGCGTAGGAGAGACCCAGTACTTC. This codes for CASSPKPQLGGVGETQYF.

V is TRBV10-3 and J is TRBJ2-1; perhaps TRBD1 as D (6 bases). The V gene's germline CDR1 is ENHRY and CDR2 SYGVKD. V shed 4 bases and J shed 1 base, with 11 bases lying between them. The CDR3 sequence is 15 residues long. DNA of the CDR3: TGTGCCATCAGTGGCGCTAGGGGGTCCTACAATGAGCAGTTCTTC. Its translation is CAISGARGSYNEQFF.

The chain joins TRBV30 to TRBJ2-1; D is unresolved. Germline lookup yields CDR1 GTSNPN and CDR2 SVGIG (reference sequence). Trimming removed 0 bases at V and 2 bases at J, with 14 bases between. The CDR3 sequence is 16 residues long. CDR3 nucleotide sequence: TGTGCCTGGAGTGTATTGGGCAGTGCGACCTACAATGAGCAGTTCTTC. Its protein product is CAWSVLGSATYNEQFF.

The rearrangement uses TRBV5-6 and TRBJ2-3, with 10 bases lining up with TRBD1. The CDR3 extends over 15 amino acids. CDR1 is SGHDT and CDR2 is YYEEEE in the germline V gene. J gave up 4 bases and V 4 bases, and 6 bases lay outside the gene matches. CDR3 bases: TGTGCCAGCAGCCCTGACAGGGGGCGCGCAGATACGCAGTATTTT. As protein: CASSPDRGRADTQYF.

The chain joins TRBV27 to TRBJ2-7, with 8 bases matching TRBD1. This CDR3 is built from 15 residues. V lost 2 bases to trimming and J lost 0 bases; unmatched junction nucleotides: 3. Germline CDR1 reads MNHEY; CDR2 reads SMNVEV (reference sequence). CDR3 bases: TGTGCCAGCAGTTTAATCCAGGGGGCCTCCTACGAGCAGTACTTC. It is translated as CASSLIQGASYEQYF.

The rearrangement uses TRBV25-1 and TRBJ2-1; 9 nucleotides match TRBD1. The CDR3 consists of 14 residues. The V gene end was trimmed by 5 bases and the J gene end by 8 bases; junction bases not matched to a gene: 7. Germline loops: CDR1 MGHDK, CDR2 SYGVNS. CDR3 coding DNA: TGTGCCAGCAGTCCCCACGACAGGGGGGATGAGCAGTTCTTC. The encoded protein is CASSPHDRGDEQFF.

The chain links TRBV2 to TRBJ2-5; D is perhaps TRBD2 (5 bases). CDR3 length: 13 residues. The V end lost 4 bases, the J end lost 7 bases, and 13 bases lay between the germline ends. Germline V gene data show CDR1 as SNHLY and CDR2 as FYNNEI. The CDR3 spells CASSVMFRGTQYF. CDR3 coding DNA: TGTGCCAGCAGTGTAATGTTCCGGGGGACCCAGTACTTC.

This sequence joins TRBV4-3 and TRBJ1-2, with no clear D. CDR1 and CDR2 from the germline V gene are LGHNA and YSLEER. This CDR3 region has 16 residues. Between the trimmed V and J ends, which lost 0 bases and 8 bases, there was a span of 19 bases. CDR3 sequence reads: CASSQDFEQILVGYTF. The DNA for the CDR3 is TGCGCCAGCAGCCAAGATTTCGAACAGATCCTCGTCGGCTACACCTTC.